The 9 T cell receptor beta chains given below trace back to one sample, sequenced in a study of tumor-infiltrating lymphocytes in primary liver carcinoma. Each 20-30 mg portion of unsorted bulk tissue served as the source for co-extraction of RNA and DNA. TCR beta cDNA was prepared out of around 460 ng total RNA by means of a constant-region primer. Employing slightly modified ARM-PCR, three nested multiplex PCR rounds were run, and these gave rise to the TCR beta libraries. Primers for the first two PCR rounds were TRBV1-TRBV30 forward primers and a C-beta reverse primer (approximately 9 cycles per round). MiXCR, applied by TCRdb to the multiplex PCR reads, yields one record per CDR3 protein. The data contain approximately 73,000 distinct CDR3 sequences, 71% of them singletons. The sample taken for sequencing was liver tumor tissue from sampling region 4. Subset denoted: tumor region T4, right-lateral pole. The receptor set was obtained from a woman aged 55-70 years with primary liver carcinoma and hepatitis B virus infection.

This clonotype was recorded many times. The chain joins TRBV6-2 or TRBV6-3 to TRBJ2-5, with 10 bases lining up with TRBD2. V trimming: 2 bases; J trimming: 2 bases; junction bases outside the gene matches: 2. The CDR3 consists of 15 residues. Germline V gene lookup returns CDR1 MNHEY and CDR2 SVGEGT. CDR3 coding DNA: TGTGCCAGCAGTTACGGGACTAGCGATCAAGAGACCCAGTACTTC. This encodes CASSYGTSDQETQYF.

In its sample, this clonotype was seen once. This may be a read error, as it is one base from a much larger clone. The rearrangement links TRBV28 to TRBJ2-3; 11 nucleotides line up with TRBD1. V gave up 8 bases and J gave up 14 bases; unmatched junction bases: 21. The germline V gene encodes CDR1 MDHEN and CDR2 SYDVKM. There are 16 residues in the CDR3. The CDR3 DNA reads TGTGCCAGCGCCAGAGGGGGGGGGACAGGGGGTAGCGGGACGTATTTT. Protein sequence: CASARGGGTGGSGTYF.

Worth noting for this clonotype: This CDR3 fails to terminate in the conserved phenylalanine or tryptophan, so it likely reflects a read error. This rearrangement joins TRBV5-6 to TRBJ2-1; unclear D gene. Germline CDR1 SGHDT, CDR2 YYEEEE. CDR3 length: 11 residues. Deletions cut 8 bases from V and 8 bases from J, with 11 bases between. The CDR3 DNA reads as TGTGCCAGGAGCCTCCTCTATGAGCAGTTCTTA. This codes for CARSLLYEQFL.

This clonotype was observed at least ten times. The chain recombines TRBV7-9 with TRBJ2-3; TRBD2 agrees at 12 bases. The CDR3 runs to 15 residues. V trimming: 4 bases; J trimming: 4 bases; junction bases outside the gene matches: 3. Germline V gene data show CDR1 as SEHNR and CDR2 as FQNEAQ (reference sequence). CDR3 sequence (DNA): TGTGCCAGCAGCTCACTAGCGGGAGGCTCAGATACGCAGTATTTT. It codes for CASSSLAGGSDTQYF.

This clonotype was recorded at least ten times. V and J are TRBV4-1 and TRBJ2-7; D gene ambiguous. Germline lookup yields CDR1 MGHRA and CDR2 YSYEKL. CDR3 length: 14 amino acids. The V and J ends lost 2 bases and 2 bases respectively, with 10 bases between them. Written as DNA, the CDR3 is TGCGCCAGCAGCCAACCCAGGACCCCCTACGAGCAGTACTTC. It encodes CASSQPRTPYEQYF.

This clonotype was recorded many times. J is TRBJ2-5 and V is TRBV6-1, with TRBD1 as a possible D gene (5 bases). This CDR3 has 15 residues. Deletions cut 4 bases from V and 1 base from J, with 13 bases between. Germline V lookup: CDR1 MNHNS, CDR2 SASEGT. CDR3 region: CASSVNPDSQETQYF. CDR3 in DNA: TGTGCCAGCAGTGTAAACCCTGACAGCCAAGAGACCCAGTACTTC.

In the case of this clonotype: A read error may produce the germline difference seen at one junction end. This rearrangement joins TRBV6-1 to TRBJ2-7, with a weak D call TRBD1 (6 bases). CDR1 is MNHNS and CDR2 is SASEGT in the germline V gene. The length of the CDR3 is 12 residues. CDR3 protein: CVSGQHSYELYF. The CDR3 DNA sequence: TGTGTCAGCGGACAGCACTCCTACGAGCTGTACTTC.

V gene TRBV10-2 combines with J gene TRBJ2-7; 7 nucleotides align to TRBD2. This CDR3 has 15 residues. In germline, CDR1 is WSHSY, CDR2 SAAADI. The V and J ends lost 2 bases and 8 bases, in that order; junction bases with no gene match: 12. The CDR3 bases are TGCGCCAGCAGTGAGGCGGCTAGCGGCCGTCTGAAGCAGTACTTC. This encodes CASSEAASGRLKQYF.

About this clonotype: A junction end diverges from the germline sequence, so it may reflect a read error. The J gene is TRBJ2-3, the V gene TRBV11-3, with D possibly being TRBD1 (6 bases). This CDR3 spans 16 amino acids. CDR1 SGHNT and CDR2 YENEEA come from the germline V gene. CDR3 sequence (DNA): TGTGTCAGCAGCTCCCGGCAGGGGTCAAGCACAGTTACGCAGTATTTT. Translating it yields CVSSSRQGSSTVTQYF.